Detailed here is one T cell receptor beta chain. Its antigen is undetermined. The data belong to a study of cytomegalovirus exposure and HLA in healthy donors. The PCR made use of 60 Vbeta and 13 Jbeta primers. In the original analysis: A later analysis tallied about 80 million unique TCR beta chains, 9.5 million to 14 million of them shared. Using immunoSEQ multiplex PCR, the repertoire was profiled, and TCRdb retains in-frame clones only, with some absent. The DNA was the basis for D and trimming; V, J and clone size are from that table. The data hold some 120,000 clones, with about 82% observed a single time. V was clipped by 1 base and J by 5 bases; unmatched bases: 7. CDR3 length equals 15 residues. Germline lookup yields CDR1 SGHRS and CDR2 YFSETQ. Study-level points and caveats: The classifier reportedly diagnosed cytomegalovirus status with high sensitivity and specificity.

V gene TRBV5-1 combines with J gene TRBJ2-7; 9 bases match TRBD2. The sample taken for sequencing was PBMCs. This clonotype was sampled from a young man in good health and CMV-seronegative. CDR3 region: CASSLLSGRTHEQYF. The CDR3 nucleotides are TGCGCCAGCAGCTTGTTAAGCGGGAGGACTCACGAGCAGTACTTC.